These 10 T cell receptor beta chains came from one sample sequenced in a study of blood T cell repertoires in COVID-19. Here immunoSEQ multiplex PCR was the method, and the copy in TCRdb shows in-frame clones only, minus some. There are 200,000 to 250,000 clones in the sample; 88% occur only once, and about 4% lies in the top ten. What was sequenced was PBMCs or T cells enriched from blood (not recorded which). All receptors derive from a woman aged 25 to 45 who had been exposed to COVID-19.

This chain uses TRBV2 with TRBJ1-6; tentatively, D is TRBD1 (6 bases). V was pared by 5 bases and J by 7 bases, with 15 bases between. The CDR3 has 15 amino acids. Per the germline V gene, CDR1 is SNHLY and CDR2 is FYNNEI. DNA for the CDR3: TGTGCCAGCAGTCCGACAGGCGCACTCAATTCACCCCTCCACTTT. Protein product: CASSPTGALNSPLHF.

The V gene is TRBV5-6, the J gene TRBJ1-6; D gene uncertain. The germline gives CDR1 SGHDT, CDR2 YYEEEE. The length of the CDR3 is 13 residues. V dropped 0 bases and J dropped 9 bases, with 7 bases sitting between them. The CDR3, as DNA: TGTGCCAGCAGCTTGGGCCGAGGTTCACCCCTCCACTTT. It codes for CASSLGRGSPLHF.

The rearrangement joins TRBV5-4 to TRBJ2-7, with D perhaps TRBD2 (5 bases). Looked up from germline, CDR1 is SGHNT and CDR2 is YYREEE (reference sequence). This CDR3 spans 13 amino acids. V lost 4 bases and J lost 5, with 13 bases in between. The DNA of the CDR3 is TGTGCCAGCAGCCCGGAGGTGGACCACGAGCAGTACTTC. The encoded protein is CASSPEVDHEQYF. The full variable domain, in which reference TRBV5-4 and TRBJ2-7 provide the parts outside the CDR3, is ETGVTQSPTHLIKTRGQQVTLRCSSQSGHNTVSWYQQALGQGPQFIFQYYREEENGRGNFPPRFSGLQFPNYSSELNVNALELDDSALYLCASSPEVDHEQYFGPGTRLTVT.

The chain uses TRBV6-5 and TRBJ2-5, with TRBD2 matching 8 bases. After removal of 2 bases from V and 4 bases from J, the junction contained 6 bases not matched to a gene. Germline V gene sequence: CDR1 MNHEY, CDR2 SVGAGI. The CDR3 is 15 amino acids. For the CDR3, the DNA is TGTGCCAGCAGTTACCAAGCGGGGGATCCAGAGACCCAGTACTTC. Protein product: CASSYQAGDPETQYF.

This clone was seen more than once but under ten times. The rearrangement joins TRBV6-5 to TRBJ2-7; 13 positions agree with TRBD2. Per germline, CDR1 MNHEY and CDR2 SVGAGI. The CDR3 extends over 16 amino acids. J lost 3 bases, V lost 0 bases, and 2 bases had no gene match. DNA of the CDR3: TGTGCCAGCAGTTACTCTAGACTAGCGGGAGGCTACGAGCAGTACTTC. Its translation is CASSYSRLAGGYEQYF.

V gene TRBV6-5 combines with J gene TRBJ1-4, with D perhaps TRBD1 (6 bases). CDR3 size: 13 residues. CDR1 is MNHEY and CDR2 is SVGAGI in the germline V gene. Trimming removed 7 bases from V and 0 bases from J, with 6 bases in between. The DNA of the CDR3 is TGTGCCAGCAAGGGGGCAACTAATGAAAAACTGTTTTTT. Translated: CASKGATNEKLFF.

The V and J genes are TRBV29-1 and TRBJ2-7; 7 bases match TRBD2. This CDR3 has 11 amino acids. V was clipped by 6 bases and J by 6 bases; unmatched bases: 5. Germline values: CDR1 SQVTM, CDR2 ANQGSEA. The CDR3 nucleotides are TGCAGCGTCCCCTCGGGGGGCGAGCAGTACTTC. It yields the protein CSVPSGGEQYF.

The rearrangement uses TRBV2 and TRBJ2-7; D uncertain. V was pared by 2 bases and J by 2 bases, with 4 bases between. Germline V lookup: CDR1 SNHLY, CDR2 FYNNEI. This CDR3 contains 12 residues. For the CDR3, the DNA is TGTGCCAGCAGTGAAATTACCTACGAGCAGTACTTC. As protein: CASSEITYEQYF.

The chain combines TRBV19 with TRBJ2-2; 12 positions agree with TRBD2. V lost 5 bases, J lost 7 bases, and 11 bases stayed unmatched. In germline, CDR1 is LNHDA, CDR2 SQIVND (reference sequence). The CDR3 spans 17 residues. The CDR3 DNA is TGTGCCAGTAGTGGCTCTAGCGGGAGGGCCTTCGGCGGGGAGCTGTTTTTT. Translation: CASSGSSGRAFGGELFF.

The rearrangement links TRBV5-1 to TRBJ1-5, with 8 bases matching TRBD1. Germline V gene lookup returns CDR1 SGHRS and CDR2 YFSETQ. This CDR3 spans 15 amino acids. V trimming: 4 bases; J trimming: 7 bases; junction bases outside the gene matches: 10. The CDR3 is CASSPGTGWDQPQHF. The CDR3 region has the DNA TGCGCCAGCAGCCCCGGGACAGGATGGGACCAGCCCCAGCATTTT. Together with reference TRBV5-1 and TRBJ1-5, the CDR3 gives the full variable domain: KAGVTQTPRYLIKTRGQQVTLSCSPISGHRSVSWYQQTPGQGLQFLFEYFSETQRNKGNFPGRFSGRQFSNSRSEMNVSTLELGDSALYLCASSPGTGWDQPQHFGDGTRLSIL.